This TCR beta chain was observed in a study of blood T cell repertoires in COVID-19. Assay: immunoSEQ multiplex PCR; the TCRdb copy retains only in-frame clones and omits some. The sample contains 140,000 or so clones, 87% of which appear only once. The sample was PBMCs or T cells enriched from blood (not recorded which). This clonotype was sampled from a man aged 60 to 69 who had recovered from COVID-19.

CDR3 sequence: CASSPKWGSWREKEYEQYF. The CDR3 DNA sequence: TGTGCCAGCAGCCCGAAGTGGGGATCGTGGCGGGAGAAGGAATACGAGCAGTACTTC. This chain connects TRBV11-2 to TRBJ2-7; 7 bases map to TRBD2. The CDR3 has 19 residues. The ends lost 5 bases at V and 4 bases at J; junction bases unmatched: 23. Germline CDR1 reads SGHAT; CDR2 reads FQNNGV.